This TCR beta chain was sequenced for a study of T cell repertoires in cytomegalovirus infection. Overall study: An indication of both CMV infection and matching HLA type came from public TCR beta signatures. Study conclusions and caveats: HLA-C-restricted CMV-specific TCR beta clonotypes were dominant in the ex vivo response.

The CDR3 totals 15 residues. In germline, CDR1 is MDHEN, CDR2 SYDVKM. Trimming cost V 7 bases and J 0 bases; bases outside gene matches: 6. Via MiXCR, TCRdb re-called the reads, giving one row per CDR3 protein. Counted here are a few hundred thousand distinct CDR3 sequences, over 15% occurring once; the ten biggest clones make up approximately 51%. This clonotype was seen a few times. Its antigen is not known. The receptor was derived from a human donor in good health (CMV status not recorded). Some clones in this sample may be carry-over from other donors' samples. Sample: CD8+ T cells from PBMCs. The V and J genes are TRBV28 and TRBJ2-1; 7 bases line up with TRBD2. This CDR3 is CASIPGGGSYNEQFF. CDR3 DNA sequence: TGTGCCAGCATCCCTGGCGGGGGCTCCTACAATGAGCAGTTCTTC.